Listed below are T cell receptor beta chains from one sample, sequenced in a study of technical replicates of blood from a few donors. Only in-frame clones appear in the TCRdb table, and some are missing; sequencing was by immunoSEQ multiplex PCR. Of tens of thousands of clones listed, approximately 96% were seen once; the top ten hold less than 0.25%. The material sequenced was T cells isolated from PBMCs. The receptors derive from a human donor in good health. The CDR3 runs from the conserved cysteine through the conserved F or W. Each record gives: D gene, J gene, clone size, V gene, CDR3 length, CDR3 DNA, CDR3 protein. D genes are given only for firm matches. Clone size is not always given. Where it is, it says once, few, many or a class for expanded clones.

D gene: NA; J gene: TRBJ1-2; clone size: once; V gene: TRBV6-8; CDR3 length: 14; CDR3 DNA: TGTGCCAGCAGTTCACTCTTGGCTGAACGAGGGTACACCTTC; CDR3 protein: CASSSLLAERGYTF
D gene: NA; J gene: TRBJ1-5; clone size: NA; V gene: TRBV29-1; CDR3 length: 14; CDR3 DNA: TGCAGCGTTGATGTCGGGGGACCGGGTCAGCCCCAGCATTTT; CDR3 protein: CSVDVGGPGQPQHF
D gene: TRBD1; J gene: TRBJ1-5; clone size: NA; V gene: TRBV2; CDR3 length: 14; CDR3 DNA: TGTGCCAGCAGGGACAGGGTTAGCAATCAGCCCCAGCATTTT; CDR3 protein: CASRDRVSNQPQHF
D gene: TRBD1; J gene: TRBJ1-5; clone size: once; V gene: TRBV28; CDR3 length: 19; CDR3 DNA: TGTGCCAGCCTTACTACTACAGGGGGCAGACGACCGGGTAATCAGCCCCAGCATTTT; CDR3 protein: CASLTTTGGRRPGNQPQHF
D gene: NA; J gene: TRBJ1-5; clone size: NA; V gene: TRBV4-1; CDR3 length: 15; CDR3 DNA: TGCGCCAGCAGCCAGGGATGGGGCGGCAATCAGCCCCAGCATTTT; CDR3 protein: CASSQGWGGNQPQHF
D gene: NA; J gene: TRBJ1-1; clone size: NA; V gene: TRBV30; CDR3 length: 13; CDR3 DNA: TGTGCCTGGAGTTTATCCCCGAACACTGAAGCTTTCTTT; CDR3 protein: CAWSLSPNTEAFF
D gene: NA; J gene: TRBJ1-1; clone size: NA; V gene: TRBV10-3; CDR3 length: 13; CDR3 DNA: TGTGCCATCACCTCCCCTAAGAACACTGAAGCTTTCTTT; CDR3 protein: CAITSPKNTEAFF
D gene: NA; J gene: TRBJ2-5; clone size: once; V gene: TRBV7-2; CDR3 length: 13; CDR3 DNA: TGTGCCAGCAGCTTATCCCCTCGGGAGACCCAGTACTTC; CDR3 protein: CASSLSPRETQYF
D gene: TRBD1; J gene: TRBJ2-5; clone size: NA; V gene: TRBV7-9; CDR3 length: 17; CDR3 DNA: TGTGCCAGCAGCTTAGCTGGTTGGGGACAGGGGCAAGAGACCCAGTACTTC; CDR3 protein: CASSLAGWGQGQETQYF
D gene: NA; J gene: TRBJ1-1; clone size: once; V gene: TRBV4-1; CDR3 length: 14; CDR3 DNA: TGCGCCAGCAGCCAAGATCAGGGGCACACTGAAGCTTTCTTT; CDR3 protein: CASSQDQGHTEAFF
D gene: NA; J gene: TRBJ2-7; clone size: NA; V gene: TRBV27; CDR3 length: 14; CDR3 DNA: TGTGCCAGCAGTTTACAGGGGGGAGGCTACGAGCAGTACTTC; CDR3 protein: CASSLQGGGYEQYF
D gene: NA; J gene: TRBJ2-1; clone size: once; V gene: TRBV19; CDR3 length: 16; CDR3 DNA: TGTGCCAGTAGTATAGATCTGTCGTACAGCCACAATGAGCAGTTCTTC; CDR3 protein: CASSIDLSYSHNEQFF
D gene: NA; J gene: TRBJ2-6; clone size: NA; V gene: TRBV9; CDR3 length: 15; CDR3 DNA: TGTGCCAGCAGCGTCACAGGGACTGGGGCCAACGTCCTGACTTTC; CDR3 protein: CASSVTGTGANVLTF
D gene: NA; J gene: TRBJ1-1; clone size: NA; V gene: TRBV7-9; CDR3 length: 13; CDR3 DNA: TGTGCCAGCAGCTTAAATCCGGGTTCTGAAGCTTTCTTT; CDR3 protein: CASSLNPGSEAFF
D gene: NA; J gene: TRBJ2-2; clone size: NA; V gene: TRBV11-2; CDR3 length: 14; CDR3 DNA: TGTGCCAGCAGTGCAGGGGCAAACACCGGGGAGCTGTTTTTT; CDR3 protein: CASSAGANTGELFF
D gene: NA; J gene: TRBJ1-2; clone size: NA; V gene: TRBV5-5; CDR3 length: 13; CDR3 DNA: TGTGCCAGCAGCGTAACAGGGATCTATGGCTACACCTTC; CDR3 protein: CASSVTGIYGYTF
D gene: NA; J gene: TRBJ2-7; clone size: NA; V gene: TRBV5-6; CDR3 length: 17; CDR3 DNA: TGTGCCAGCAGCTTGAAAGCTCAACCAGGGTGGCATAACGAGCAGTACTTC; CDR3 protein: CASSLKAQPGWHNEQYF
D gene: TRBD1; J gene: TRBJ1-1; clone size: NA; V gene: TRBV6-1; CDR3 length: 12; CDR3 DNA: TGTGCCAGCAGTAGGGACAGGGGAGAAGCTTTCTTT; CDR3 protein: CASSRDRGEAFF
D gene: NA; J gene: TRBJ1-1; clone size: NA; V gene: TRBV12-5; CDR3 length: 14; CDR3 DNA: TGTGCTAGTGGCGAAGACAGCTCCCGCCTTGAAGCTTTCTTT; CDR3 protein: CASGEDSSRLEAFF
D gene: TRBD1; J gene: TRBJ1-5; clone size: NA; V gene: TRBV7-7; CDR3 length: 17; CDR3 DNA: TGTGCTAGCAGCTTAGTGCGGGACAGGGGTGGCAATCAGCCCCAGCATTTT; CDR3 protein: CASSLVRDRGGNQPQHF
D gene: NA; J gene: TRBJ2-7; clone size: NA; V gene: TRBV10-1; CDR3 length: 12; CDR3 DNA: TGCGCCAGCAGTGACGGGACCTACGAGCAGTACTTC; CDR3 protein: CASSDGTYEQYF
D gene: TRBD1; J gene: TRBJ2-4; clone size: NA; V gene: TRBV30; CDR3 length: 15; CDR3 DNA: TGTGCCTGGACCCTCCCCGTCGGGGACAGAAACATTCAGTACTTC; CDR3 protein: CAWTLPVGDRNIQYF
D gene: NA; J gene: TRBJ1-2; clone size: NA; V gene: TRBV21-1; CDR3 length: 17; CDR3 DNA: TGTGCCAGCAGCAAACCTCGCCCACCGACATCTAACTATGGCTACACCTTC; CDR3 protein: CASSKPRPPTSNYGYTF
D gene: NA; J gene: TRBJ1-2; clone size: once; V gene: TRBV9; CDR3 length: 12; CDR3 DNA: TGTGCCAGCAACCGGGAATCGGGGGGCTACACCTTC; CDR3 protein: CASNRESGGYTF
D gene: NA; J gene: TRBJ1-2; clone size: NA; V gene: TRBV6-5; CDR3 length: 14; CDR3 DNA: TGTGCCAGCAGTTACTCGTACAGCCGGAATGGCTACACCTTC; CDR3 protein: CASSYSYSRNGYTF
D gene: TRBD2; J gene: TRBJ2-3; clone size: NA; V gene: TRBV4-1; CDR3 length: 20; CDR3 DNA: TGCGCCAGCAGCCAAGAAAACCCCCGGACTAGCGGGCCTAGCACAGATACGCAGTATTTT; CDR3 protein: CASSQENPRTSGPSTDTQYF
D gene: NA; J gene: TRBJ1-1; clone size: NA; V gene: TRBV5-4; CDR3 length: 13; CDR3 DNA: TGTGCCAGCAGCTTGGACAGGGACGCTGAAGCTTTCTTT; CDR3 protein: CASSLDRDAEAFF
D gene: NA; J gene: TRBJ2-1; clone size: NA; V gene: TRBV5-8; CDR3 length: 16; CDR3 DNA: TGTGCCAGCAGCCCCGGAGCTCTGATAACCTACAATGAGCAGTTCTTC; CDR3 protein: CASSPGALITYNEQFF
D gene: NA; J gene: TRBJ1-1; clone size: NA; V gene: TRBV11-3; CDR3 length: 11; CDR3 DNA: TGTGCCAGCTCGGTGACAGAAGAAGCTTTCTTT; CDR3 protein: CASSVTEEAFF
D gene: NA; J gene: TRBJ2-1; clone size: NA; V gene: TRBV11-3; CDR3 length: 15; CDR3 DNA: TGTGCCAGCAGCTTAGGGCGGAGCTCCTACAATGAGCAGTTCTTC; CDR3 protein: CASSLGRSSYNEQFF
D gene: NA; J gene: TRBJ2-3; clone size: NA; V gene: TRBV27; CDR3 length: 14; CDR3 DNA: TGTGCCAGCAGTTTGACAGATCCCACAGATACGCAGTATTTT; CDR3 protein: CASSLTDPTDTQYF
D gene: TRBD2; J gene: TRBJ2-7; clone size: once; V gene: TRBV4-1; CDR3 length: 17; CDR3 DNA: TGCGCCAGCAGCCACCCCCCGGGTAGCCTAGCGGGTACCGAGCAGTACTTC; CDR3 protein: CASSHPPGSLAGTEQYF
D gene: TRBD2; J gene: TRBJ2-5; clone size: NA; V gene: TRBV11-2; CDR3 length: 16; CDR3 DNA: TGTGCCAGCAGCTCAAGGACTAGCGGGAGTGAAGAGACCCAGTACTTC; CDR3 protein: CASSSRTSGSEETQYF
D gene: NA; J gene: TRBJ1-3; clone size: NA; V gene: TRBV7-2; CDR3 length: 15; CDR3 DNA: TGTGCCAGCAGCTTAATGGGGCTGGCTGGAAACACCATATATTTT; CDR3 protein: CASSLMGLAGNTIYF
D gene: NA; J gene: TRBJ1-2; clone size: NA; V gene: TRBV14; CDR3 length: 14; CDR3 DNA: TGTGCCAGCAGCCAGGGACATCGAGTCTATGGCTACACCTTC; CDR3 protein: CASSQGHRVYGYTF
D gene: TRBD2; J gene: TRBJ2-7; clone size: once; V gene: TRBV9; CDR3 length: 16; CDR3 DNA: TGTGCCAGCAGCGCCGGTGGTGGTAGCGGGGGATACGAGCAGTACTTC; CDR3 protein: CASSAGGGSGGYEQYF
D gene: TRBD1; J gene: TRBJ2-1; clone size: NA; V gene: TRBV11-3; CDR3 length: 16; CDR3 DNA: TGTGCCAGCAGCCTCCGTGGACAGGTACCCCACAATGAGCAGTTCTTC; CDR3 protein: CASSLRGQVPHNEQFF
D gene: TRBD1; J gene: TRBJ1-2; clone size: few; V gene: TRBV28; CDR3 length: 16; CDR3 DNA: TGTGCCAGCAGCTACCCTCCGGGACAGGGATTCGGTGGCTACACCTTC; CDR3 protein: CASSYPPGQGFGGYTF
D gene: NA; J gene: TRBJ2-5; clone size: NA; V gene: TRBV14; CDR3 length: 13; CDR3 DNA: TGTGCCAGCAGTAGAGGATTGATTGAGACCCAGTACTTC; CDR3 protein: CASSRGLIETQYF
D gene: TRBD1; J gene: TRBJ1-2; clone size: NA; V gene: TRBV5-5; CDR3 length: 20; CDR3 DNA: TGTGCCAGCAGCTTGAGATCGACAGGGCTCCTCCCGGCCACTCAGGGCGGCTACACCTTC; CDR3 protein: CASSLRSTGLLPATQGGYTF
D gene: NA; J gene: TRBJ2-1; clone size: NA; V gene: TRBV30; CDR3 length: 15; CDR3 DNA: TGTGCCTGGAGCCGGACTGGGAGCTCCTACAATGAGCAGTTCTTC; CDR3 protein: CAWSRTGSSYNEQFF
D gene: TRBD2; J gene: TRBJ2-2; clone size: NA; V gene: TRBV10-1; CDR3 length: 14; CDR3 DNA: TGCGCCAGCAGGACTAGCGGGATCACCGGGGAGCTGTTTTTT; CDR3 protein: CASRTSGITGELFF
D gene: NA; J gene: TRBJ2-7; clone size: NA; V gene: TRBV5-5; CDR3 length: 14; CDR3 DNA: TGTGCCAGCAGCGTTGACAGGATTTCCTACGAGCAGTACTTC; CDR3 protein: CASSVDRISYEQYF
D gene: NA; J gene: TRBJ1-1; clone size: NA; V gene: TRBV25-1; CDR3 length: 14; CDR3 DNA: TGTGCCAGCAGTGAAACGAGAGTGAACACTGAAGCTTTCTTT; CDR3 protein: CASSETRVNTEAFF
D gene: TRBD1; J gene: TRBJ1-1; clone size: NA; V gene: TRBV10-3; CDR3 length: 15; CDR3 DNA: TGTGCCATCAGTGGCCACTTGGGACAGGGCCTCGAAGCTTTCTTT; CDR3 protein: CAISGHLGQGLEAFF
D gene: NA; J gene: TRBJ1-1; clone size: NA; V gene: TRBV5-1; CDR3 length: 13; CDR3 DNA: TGCGCCAGCAGCTTCGGTCCTACCACTGAAGCTTTCTTT; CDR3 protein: CASSFGPTTEAFF
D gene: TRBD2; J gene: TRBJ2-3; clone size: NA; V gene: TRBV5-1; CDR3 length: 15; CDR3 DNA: TGCGCCAGCAGCCAGCGGGGGACCTTTACAGATACGCAGTATTTT; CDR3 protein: CASSQRGTFTDTQYF